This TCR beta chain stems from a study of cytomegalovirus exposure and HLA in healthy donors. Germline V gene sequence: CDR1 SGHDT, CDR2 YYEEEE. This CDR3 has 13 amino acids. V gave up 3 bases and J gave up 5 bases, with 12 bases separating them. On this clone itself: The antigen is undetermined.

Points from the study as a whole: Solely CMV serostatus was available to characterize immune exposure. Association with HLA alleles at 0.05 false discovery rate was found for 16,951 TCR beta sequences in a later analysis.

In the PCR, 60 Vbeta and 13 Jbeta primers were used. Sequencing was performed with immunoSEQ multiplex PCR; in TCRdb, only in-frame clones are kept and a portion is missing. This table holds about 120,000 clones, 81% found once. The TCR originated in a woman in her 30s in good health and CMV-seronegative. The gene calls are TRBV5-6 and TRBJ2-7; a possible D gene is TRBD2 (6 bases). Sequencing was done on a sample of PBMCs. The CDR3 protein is CASSSWTIHEQYF. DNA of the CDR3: TGTGCCAGCAGCTCCTGGACTATCCACGAGCAGTACTTC.